These T cell receptor beta chains were read from a single sample in a study of T cell clonotyping in hematopoietic cell transplantation. Only in-frame clones appear in the TCRdb table, and some are missing; sequencing was by immunoSEQ multiplex PCR. Of 69,000 or so clones listed, around 94% were seen once; the top ten hold about 1.5%. The specimen sequenced was peripheral blood mononuclear cells. All receptors derive from a man aged 45-65 years in good health. Some clones in this sample may be carry-over from other donors' samples. CDR3s include the opening cysteine and the closing phenylalanine or tryptophan. A D gene is named only where the DNA matches it firmly. The listing skips clone size in some rows; elsewhere it reads once, few, many or a size class.

>.|TRBV6-1|TRBJ1-1|TRBD1
TGTGCCAGCAGTGAATTGGGGACAGCTGAAGCTTTCTTT
CASSELGTAEAFF
>.|TRBV5-4|TRBJ2-1|TRBD2
TGTGCCAGCAGCTTTGTGGCGGGGGACTACAATGAGCAGTTCTTC
CASSFVAGDYNEQFF
>.|TRBV10-3|TRBJ2-1|.
TGTGCCATCAGTGAGCTCGTCGCTGTCCTCAATGAGCAGTTCTTC
CAISELVAVLNEQFF
>.|TRBV20-1|TRBJ1-2|.
TGCAGTGCTAGCATATTTTATGGCTACACCTTC
CSASIFYGYTF
>.|TRBV6-5|TRBJ2-5|.
TGTGCCAGCACATACCCCGGTGGGAGCCCGGAGACCCAGTACTTC
CASTYPGGSPETQYF
>.|TRBV11-2|TRBJ1-2|.
TGTGCCAGCAGCTCGGACCGCCTCGGCTACACCTTC
CASSSDRLGYTF
>.|TRBV6-1|TRBJ2-1|TRBD2
TGTGCCAGCAGTGAAATCCTAGCGGGGTACAATGAGCAGTTCTTC
CASSEILAGYNEQFF
>.|TRBV27|TRBJ2-3|TRBD2
TGTGCCAGCAGGGTTAGCGGGAGTTCAGATACGCAGTATTTT
CASRVSGSSDTQYF
>.|TRBV27|TRBJ2-1|TRBD2
TGTGCCAGCAGTTTATTCGGGATAGCGGGGGGCTATTACAATGAGCAGTTCTTC
CASSLFGIAGGYYNEQFF
>.|TRBV9|TRBJ2-7|TRBD1
TGTGCCAGCAGCGGTTGGACAGGGCACGAGCAGTACTTC
CASSGWTGHEQYF
>.|TRBV4-3|TRBJ2-2|TRBD2
TGCGCCAGCAGCCAAGATCCCCCACTAGCGGGAGTGATCACCGGGGAGCTGTTTTTT
CASSQDPPLAGVITGELFF
>.|TRBV6-1|TRBJ2-7|.
TGTGCCAGCGGAACAGGGTACTACGAGCAGTACTTC
CASGTGYYEQYF
>.|TRBV9|TRBJ2-3|.
TGTGCCAGCACCGTTACCGAGCGGTTGGCGGATACGCAGTATTTT
CASTVTERLADTQYF
>.|TRBV7-9|TRBJ2-2|.
TGTGCCAGCAGTTACACCGGGGAGCTGTTTTTT
CASSYTGELFF
>.|TRBV5-1|TRBJ2-7|.
TGCGCCAGCAGCTTCGGGACGGTCTCCTACGAGCAGTACTTC
CASSFGTVSYEQYF
>once|TRBV7-2|TRBJ1-5|.
TGTGCCAGCAGCTTAGAACCTTCTAGGGGCAATCAGCCCCAGCATTTT
CASSLEPSRGNQPQHF
>.|TRBV6-1|TRBJ1-2|TRBD1
TGTGCCAGCAGTATTACAGGGACAGTCGACTATGGCTACACCTTC
CASSITGTVDYGYTF
>.|TRBV28|TRBJ2-1|TRBD2
TGTGCCAGCAGTTTTCAAGCAGGAGGAGCGGGGGGGGCCCACAATGAGCAGTTCTTC
CASSFQAGGAGGAHNEQFF
>once|TRBV2|TRBJ1-4|.
TGTGCATCCAAATCGGGGGAGGCTGAAAAACTGTTTTTT
CASKSGEAEKLFF
>.|TRBV6-5|TRBJ2-7|.
TGTGCCAGCAGTTACTCGACAAATGGGCTTTACGAGCAGTACTTC
CASSYSTNGLYEQYF
>.|TRBV12-5|TRBJ1-6|.
TGTGCTAGTGGTTTGGTATTATCAGGGCCACCCCTCCACTTT
CASGLVLSGPPLHF
>.|TRBV6-5|TRBJ1-6|.
TGTGCCAGCAGTGTAACTGACAACCTTAATTCACCCCTCCACTTT
CASSVTDNLNSPLHF
>.|TRBV7-2|TRBJ2-3|.
TGTGCCAGCAGCTTAGATTTAGCGGAGGGGGCAGATACGCAGTATTTT
CASSLDLAEGADTQYF
>.|TRBV5-1|TRBJ2-4|.
TGCGCCAGCAGCTTGGAGGAGGGGCGCGGATCCAAAAACATTCAGTACTTC
CASSLEEGRGSKNIQYF
>.|TRBV5-1|TRBJ2-2|TRBD2
TGCGCCAGCAGCTTGGGGGATAGCGGGACACGGGAGCTGTTTTTT
CASSLGDSGTRELFF
>.|TRBV6-1|TRBJ1-5|.
TGTGCCAGCAGTGAATTGGGCAATCAGCCCCAGCATTTT
CASSELGNQPQHF
>.|TRBV30|TRBJ2-1|.
TGTGCCTGGAGTGTACTTCCCCAGCGCAATGAGCAGTTCTTC
CAWSVLPQRNEQFF
>.|TRBV6-1|TRBJ2-1|.
TGTGCCAGCAGTGAAAGAATTTACGGGAGATCCTACAATGAGCAGTTCTTC
CASSERIYGRSYNEQFF
>.|TRBV11-2|TRBJ2-7|.
TGTGCCAGCAGCTTAAGGACGCCCTACGAGCAGTACTTC
CASSLRTPYEQYF
>once|TRBV27|TRBJ1-4|.
TGTGCCACCAAGAGAGACAGCGCTAATGAAAAACTGTTTTTT
CATKRDSANEKLFF
>.|TRBV19|TRBJ1-3|.
TGTGCCAGTAGTCAAGGACTGAGTGGAGGATCTGGAAACACCATATATTTT
CASSQGLSGGSGNTIYF
>.|TRBV2|TRBJ2-1|.
TGTGCCAGCAGTCCACCCGGAGCGGTAGATGAGCAGTTCTTC
CASSPPGAVDEQFF
>.|TRBV6-1|TRBJ2-3|TRBD2
TGTGCCAGCAGTGGCCCACTAGCGGGAGGTTCCTCTAGCACAGATACGCAGTATTTT
CASSGPLAGGSSSTDTQYF
>.|TRBV11-3|TRBJ2-3|.
TGTGCCAGCAGCTTAGATCCCACACGCACAGATACGCAGTATTTT
CASSLDPTRTDTQYF
>once|TRBV4-2|TRBJ2-7|TRBD1
TGTGCCAGCAGCCAAGATGGGACAGGGTCGCACTACGAGCAGTACTTC
CASSQDGTGSHYEQYF
>.|TRBV30|TRBJ2-7|TRBD2
TGTGCCTGGATAAATAGCGGGAGTGATCTGAGCGAGCAGTACTTC
CAWINSGSDLSEQYF
>.|TRBV5-1|TRBJ2-5|.
TGCGCCAGCAGCTTGGCCAGACAAGTCCAAGAGACCCAGTACTTC
CASSLARQVQETQYF
>.|TRBV7-2|TRBJ2-1|TRBD2
TGTGCCAGCAGCAGTACTAGCGGGGGGGCGAATGAGCAGTTCTTC
CASSSTSGGANEQFF
>few|TRBV19|TRBJ1-5|.
TGTGCCAGTAGTACTCCCTCCATATCTGATCAGCCCCAGCATTTT
CASSTPSISDQPQHF
>.|TRBV7-8|TRBJ2-6|TRBD2
TGTGCCAGTGGAAGGTCGGTAGCGGGGGTAGGGGCCAACGTCCTGACTTTC
CASGRSVAGVGANVLTF
>.|TRBV7-2|TRBJ2-5|TRBD2
TGTGCCAGCAGCACTGGACTAGCGGCTGAGACCCAGTACTTC
CASSTGLAAETQYF
>.|TRBV25-1|TRBJ1-1|.
TGTGCCAGCAGTGAACCGGGGGGAACTGAAGCTTTCTTT
CASSEPGGTEAFF
>.|TRBV25-1|TRBJ1-2|TRBD1
TGTGCCAGCAGTGGGGGACAGGGCCTCTATGGCTACACCTTC
CASSGGQGLYGYTF
>.|TRBV6-5|TRBJ1-1|.
TGTGCCAGCTTAGGGGGTCGGACTGAAGCTTTCTTT
CASLGGRTEAFF
>.|TRBV7-2|TRBJ1-3|.
TGTGCCAGCAGCTTCTTGGGGACTGGAAACACCATATATTTT
CASSFLGTGNTIYF
>.|TRBV19|TRBJ1-1|TRBD1
TGTGCCACCCGGACAGGGTCGGGGGAAGCTTTCTTT
CATRTGSGEAFF
>.|TRBV28|TRBJ1-5|TRBD1
TGTGCCAGCAGTTCTTCCGGGACAGGGGGTCAGCCCCAGCATTTT
CASSSSGTGGQPQHF
>.|TRBV9|TRBJ2-1|.
TGTGCCAGCAGCGTATGGGGAGACAATGAGCAGTTCTTC
CASSVWGDNEQFF
>.|TRBV27|TRBJ2-3|.
TGTGCCAGCAGTACGACCCGGGGGAGACGCACAGATACGCAGTATTTT
CASSTTRGRRTDTQYF
>.|TRBV30|TRBJ1-5|.
TGTGCCTGGAGCGGAGGGCTTAGGCAGCCCCAGCATTTT
CAWSGGLRQPQHF
>.|TRBV19|TRBJ1-2|.
TGTGCCAGTAGTATGAGCAGCGCTAACTATGGCTACACCTTC
CASSMSSANYGYTF
>.|TRBV15|TRBJ1-2|.
TGTGCCACCAGCAGACATACCGGGACCGACCGCACCTATGGCTACACCTTC
CATSRHTGTDRTYGYTF
>.|TRBV6-6|TRBJ2-7|TRBD2
TGTGCCAGCACCCCGCGGGAGGTAAACTACGAGCAGTACTTC
CASTPREVNYEQYF